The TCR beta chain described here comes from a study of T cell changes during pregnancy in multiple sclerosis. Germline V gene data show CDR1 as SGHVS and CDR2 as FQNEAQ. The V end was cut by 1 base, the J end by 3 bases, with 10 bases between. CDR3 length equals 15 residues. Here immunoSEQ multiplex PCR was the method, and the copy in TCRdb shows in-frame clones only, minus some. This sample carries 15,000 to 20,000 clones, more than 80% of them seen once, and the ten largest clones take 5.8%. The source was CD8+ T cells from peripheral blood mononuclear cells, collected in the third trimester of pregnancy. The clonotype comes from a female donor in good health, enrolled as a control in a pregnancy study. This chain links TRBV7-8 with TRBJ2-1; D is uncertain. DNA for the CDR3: TGTGCCAGCAGCTTAGGTCGCAGGAACTACAATGAGCAGTTCTTC. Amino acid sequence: CASSLGRRNYNEQFF.